This T cell receptor beta chain emerged from a study of memory B cells and T cells in multiple sclerosis. Germline V gives CDR1 MRHNA, CDR2 SNTAGT. The CDR3 is made up of 14 amino acids. J lost 4 bases, V lost 6 bases, and 6 bases had no gene match. TCRdb's copy holds only in-frame clones and misses some; the assay was immunoSEQ multiplex PCR. The table shows about 15,000 clones, with about 70% occurring only once. This chain connects TRBV6-4 to TRBJ2-3, with 8 bases matching TRBD1. The sequence was obtained from a human donor with multiple sclerosis. The sample comprised memory (CD45RO+) CD4+ T cells from blood. The CDR3 coding sequence is TGTGCCAGCAGGACAGGGGCCGGGGCAGATACGCAGTATTTT. It yields the protein CASRTGAGADTQYF.